This entry lists 26 T cell receptor beta chains sequenced from one sample in a study of blood T cell repertoires in COVID-19 (dated by TCRdb to about 2020). Library construction relied on the immunoSEQ multiplex PCR assay. TCRdb provides this immuneACCESS table in a form limited to in-frame rearrangements. Some clones are lacking; in checked studies, under half of them reflect an unresolved V gene, and why the rest are absent is not known. This sample gives approximately 85,000 clones in total; 86% of them show up just once. The top ten constitute around 26% of the sample. The specimen was peripheral blood. Receptor source: a man aged 45 to 65 with active or convalescent COVID-19.

The J gene is TRBJ1-1, the V gene TRBV5-1; 8 nucleotides agree with TRBD1. V shed 5 bases, J shed 4 bases, and the junction held 4 bases outside the gene matches. The germline V gene encodes CDR1 SGHRS and CDR2 YFSETQ. The CDR3 spans 13 residues. CDR3 region: CASSYTGGTEAFF. CDR3 DNA sequence: TGCGCCAGCAGTTATACAGGGGGCACTGAAGCTTTCTTT.

J is TRBJ1-3 and V is TRBV10-1; D perhaps matches TRBD1 (6 bases). The CDR3 length is 14 residues. The germline V gene has CDR1 WNHNN and CDR2 SYGVQD (reference sequence). V was clipped by 3 bases and J by 2 bases, with 8 bases between them. DNA for the CDR3: TGCGCCAGCAGTGAAACAGGGACTGGAAACACCATATATTTT. It specifies CASSETGTGNTIYF.

The chain couples TRBV12-3 or TRBV12-4 to TRBJ1-1; perhaps TRBD1 as D (5 bases). The CDR3 is 13 amino acids. Trimming stripped 3 bases from V and 6 bases from J, with 11 bases between. The CDR3 nucleotides are TGTGCCAGCAGTTTCCAGGGAGGCTCTGAAGCTTTCTTT. As protein: CASSFQGGSEAFF.

This chain links TRBV19 with TRBJ1-1; D is undetermined. The germline V gene encodes CDR1 LNHDA and CDR2 SQIVND (reference sequence). This CDR3 is 13 amino acids long. The germline V and J ends were trimmed by 4 bases and 2 bases, with 8 bases remaining between them. CDR3 sequence (DNA): TGTGCCAGTAGTACACAAAGAAACACTGAAGCTTTCTTT. Residues: CASSTQRNTEAFF. The whole variable domain, filled in from reference TRBV19 and TRBJ1-1, reads DGGITQSPKYLFRKEGQNVTLSCEQNLNHDAMYWYRQDPGQGLRLIYYSQIVNDFQKGDIAEGYSVSREKKESFPLTVTSAQKNPTAFYLCASSTQRNTEAFFGQGTRLTVV.

Only one count was recorded for this clone. The J gene is TRBJ1-4, the V gene TRBV6-4; D not resolved. This CDR3 is built from 19 residues. V lost 0 bases and J lost 1, with 18 bases in between. Germline values: CDR1 MRHNA, CDR2 SNTAGT. The CDR3 region is CASSDSKRYSDLTNEKLFF. In DNA form, the CDR3 reads TGTGCCAGCAGTGACTCGAAGCGATATAGTGACCTAACTAATGAAAAACTGTTTTTT.

J is TRBJ2-3 and V is TRBV4-2, with 11 bases aligning to TRBD2. Germline-derived CDR1 and CDR2 are LGHNA and YNFKEQ. J gave up 5 bases and V 3 bases, and 10 bases lay outside the gene matches. The CDR3 is made up of 17 amino acids. CDR3 sequence: CASSQGTSGWAGDTQYF. CDR3 bases: TGTGCCAGCAGCCAGGGGACTAGCGGCTGGGCGGGAGATACGCAGTATTTT.

This clone was counted a single time. The rearrangement links TRBV7-6 to TRBJ2-3, with TRBD1 matching 9 bases. The CDR3 contains 16 residues. The V gene end was trimmed by 3 bases and the J gene end by 2 bases; junction bases not matched to a gene: 6. CDR1 and CDR2 (germline): SGHVS, FNYEAQ. The CDR3 DNA is TGTGCCAGCAGCTTCAACAGGGGGCAAAACACAGATACGCAGTATTTT. It encodes CASSFNRGQNTDTQYF.

This clone was detected only once. V and J are TRBV30 and TRBJ1-4, with 10 nucleotides matching TRBD1. Unmatched junction bases numbered 4, after V lost 1 base and J lost 8 bases. Germline V gene data show CDR1 as GTSNPN and CDR2 as SVGIG (reference sequence). The CDR3 is made up of 14 amino acids. The DNA of the CDR3 is TGTGCCTGGAGTGCCGGGACAGGGGAAGAAAAACTGTTTTTT. Amino acid sequence: CAWSAGTGEEKLFF.

Only a few counts were recorded for this clone. V usage is TRBV7-9 and J usage is TRBJ2-7, with D unclear. Germline-derived CDR1 and CDR2 are SEHNR and FQNEAQ (reference sequence). The CDR3 spans 14 residues. V gave up 3 bases and J gave up 3 bases, with 12 bases separating them. CDR3 nucleotide sequence: TGTGCCAGCAGCTTGGCGACTCCTTTCTACGAGCAGTACTTC. Translation: CASSLATPFYEQYF.

The rearrangement uses TRBV5-1 and TRBJ2-3; possible D gene TRBD1, 6 bases. The CDR3 runs to 16 residues. The V end was cut by 0 bases, the J end by 1 base, with 12 bases between. Per the germline V gene, CDR1 is SGHRS and CDR2 is YFSETQ. The CDR3 reads CASSLEGRQGTDTQYF. CDR3 DNA: TGCGCCAGCAGCTTGGAAGGCCGACAGGGCACAGATACGCAGTATTTT.

V usage is TRBV4-1 and J usage is TRBJ2-7; 15 nucleotides line up with TRBD2. Trimming removed 1 base from V and 2 bases from J; junction bases left unmatched: 0. CDR3 size: 16 residues. Germline V lookup: CDR1 MGHRA, CDR2 YSYEKL. The CDR3 DNA is TGCGCCAGCAGCCAAGGGACTAGCGGGAGGGCCTACGAGCAGTACTTC. It encodes CASSQGTSGRAYEQYF.

This clone was observed a few times. The chain links TRBV10-1 to TRBJ2-3; D is undetermined. The CDR3 covers 13 residues. The germline V and J ends were trimmed by 5 bases and 0 bases, with 6 bases remaining between them. CDR1 and CDR2 (germline): WNHNN, SYGVQD (reference sequence). This chain's CDR3 is CASSYGSTDTQYF. CDR3 in DNA: TGCGCCAGCAGTTACGGGAGCACAGATACGCAGTATTTT.

The chain employs TRBV27 and TRBJ2-5; 8 nucleotides agree with TRBD1. The CDR3 runs to 13 residues. Trimming at V came to 5 bases and at J to 5 bases, leaving 4 bases not matched to a gene. The germline CDR1 and CDR2 sequences are MNHEY and SMNVEV (reference sequence). The CDR3 DNA sequence: TGTGCCAGCAGTCCCGGGACAGGCGAGACCCAGTACTTC. It codes for CASSPGTGETQYF.

The chain joins TRBV5-4 to TRBJ1-1; possible D gene TRBD1, 6 bases. The V and J ends lost 0 bases and 4 bases respectively, with 10 bases between them. The CDR3 has 14 amino acids. Germline CDR1 is SGHNT and CDR2 is YYREEE (reference sequence). The CDR3 loop reads CASSLDWGPTEAFF. As DNA, the CDR3 is TGTGCCAGCAGCTTGGATTGGGGGCCCACTGAAGCTTTCTTT.

The chain is built from TRBV11-2 and TRBJ2-1; 10 bases fit TRBD2. The CDR3 has 16 residues. V shed 5 bases and J 2 bases; nucleotides not matched to a gene: 6. Germline CDR1 is SGHAT and CDR2 is FQNNGV. CDR3 in DNA: TGTGCCAGCAGCCTGGGACTAGCGTTGCCCTACAATGAGCAGTTCTTC. The encoded protein is CASSLGLALPYNEQFF.

The rearrangement uses TRBV21-1 and TRBJ2-7; the DNA was not used to check the table's D call, TRBD1. TRBV21-1 is a pseudogene segment. The CDR3 is made up of 15 amino acids. The CDR3 region is CASRKGRGYRYEQYF. The DNA for the CDR3 is TGTGCCAGCAGGAAAGGCAGGGGCTATAGGTACGAGCAGTACTTC.

The V call is TRBV9, the J call TRBJ2-3, with 9 nucleotides matching TRBD1. The CDR3 has 16 residues. From germline, CDR1 is SGDLS and CDR2 YYNGEE. The V segment lost 3 bases and the J segment 6 bases; nucleotides outside the gene matches: 11. This chain's CDR3 is CASSGGYRGQGDTQYF. The CDR3, as DNA: TGTGCCAGCAGCGGAGGGTACAGGGGGCAGGGTGATACGCAGTATTTT.

As DNA, the CDR3 is TGTGCCAGCAGCAAAGGAGCGGGGAGCTCCTACGAGCAGTACTTC. Translating gives CASSKGAGSSYEQYF. J is TRBJ2-7 and V is TRBV6-4; 7 bases fit TRBD2. The CDR3 length is 15 residues. Germline CDR1 reads MRHNA; CDR2 reads SNTAGT. J was trimmed by 0 bases and V by 6 bases; bases with no gene match: 8.

This sequence joins TRBV19 and TRBJ2-2, with TRBD2 matching 10 bases. The V and J ends lost 7 bases and 0 bases, in that order; junction bases with no gene match: 2. The CDR3 has 15 residues. The germline V gene encodes CDR1 LNHDA and CDR2 SQIVND (reference sequence). This CDR3 reads CASKGLAANTGELFF. In DNA form, the CDR3 reads TGTGCCAGTAAAGGACTAGCGGCGAACACCGGGGAGCTGTTTTTT.

The rearrangement joins TRBV15 to TRBJ1-2, with D perhaps TRBD1 (5 bases). CDR3 length: 12 residues. V lost 4 bases and J 3 bases, leaving 6 bases between the germline ends. CDR1 is LNHNV and CDR2 is YYDKDF in the germline V gene (reference sequence). CDR3 DNA sequence: TGTGCCACCAGCACAGGGTACTATGGCTACACCTTC. This gives the protein CATSTGYYGYTF.

The genes are TRBV6-2 or TRBV6-3 and TRBJ2-2; 9 positions agree with TRBD1. CDR1 MNHEY and CDR2 SVGEGT come from the germline V gene. V trimming: 6 bases; J trimming: 4 bases; junction bases outside the gene matches: 3. The CDR3 consists of 14 residues. The CDR3 reads CASSRDRATGELFF. DNA for the CDR3: TGTGCCAGCAGCAGGGACAGGGCCACCGGGGAGCTGTTTTTT.

J is TRBJ2-1 and V is TRBV4-1; D ambiguous. In germline, CDR1 is MGHRA, CDR2 YSYEKL. This CDR3 contains 15 residues. The V and J ends lost 6 bases and 0 bases respectively, with 12 bases between them. CDR3 bases: TGCGCCAGCAGTCGACAAACTGACTCCTACAATGAGCAGTTCTTC. Its translation is CASSRQTDSYNEQFF.

This clone has only one observation. V and J are TRBV19 and TRBJ2-5; 13 bases are a match to TRBD2. This CDR3 has 16 residues. Germline-derived CDR1 and CDR2 are LNHDA and SQIVND (reference sequence). Trimming removed 5 bases from V and 5 bases from J; junction bases left unmatched: 8. This CDR3 is CASSATGTSGIETQYF. The CDR3 DNA sequence: TGTGCCAGTAGTGCCACAGGGACTAGCGGGATTGAGACCCAGTACTTC.

CDR3 nucleotides: TGCAGCGTCCTCCGCGGGGGAAACGGTGGCTACACCTTC. Protein product: CSVLRGGNGGYTF. This chain joins TRBV29-1 and TRBJ1-2, with TRBD1 as a possible D gene (5 bases). From germline, CDR1 is SQVTM and CDR2 ANQGSEA. With 6 bases removed from V and 7 bases from J, the gap between germline ends came to 18 bases. The CDR3 spans 13 residues.

V usage is TRBV11-2 and J usage is TRBJ2-3, with D unclear. V lost 1 base to trimming and J lost 4 bases, with 18 bases between them. This CDR3 contains 17 residues. Germline-derived CDR1 and CDR2 are SGHAT and FQNNGV. CDR3 coding DNA: TGTGCCAGCAGCTTAGTAGGATCGGTGGTCCTAGCAGATACGCAGTATTTT. Its protein is CASSLVGSVVLADTQYF.

The V and J genes are TRBV30 and TRBJ1-2; D is uncertain. The ends were cut back, 3 bases at V and 7 bases at J, with 15 bases in the middle. Germline V CDR1 and CDR2: GTSNPN, SVGIG (reference sequence). The CDR3 is 13 amino acids. CDR3 region: CAWSDRRVGGYTF. Written as DNA, the CDR3 is TGTGCCTGGAGCGACCGGAGGGTAGGTGGCTACACCTTC.